This T cell receptor (beta chain) is from a study of early T cells in non-severe SARS-CoV-2 infection. The protocol attached unique molecular identifiers to individual cDNA molecules. TCRdb reprocessed the 5' RACE reads via MiXCR and lists one record per CDR3 protein. This table has approximately 71,000 distinct CDR3 sequences, approximately 13% appearing once. V dropped 4 bases and J dropped 7 bases, with 14 bases sitting between them. Germline V gene data show CDR1 as MNHNY and CDR2 as SVGAGI (reference sequence). The length of the CDR3 is 15 residues. The input for sequencing was whole blood, taken at baseline. The TCR sequence derives from an adult who was a healthcare worker with PCR-confirmed SARS-CoV-2 infection or an uninfected control (not recorded which). This chain uses TRBV6-6 with TRBJ1-6; tentative D call: TRBD1 (5 bases). The CDR3 region has the DNA TGTGCCAGCAGTTTGAGGGACGGATTAAATTCACCCCTCCACTTT. This codes for CASSLRDGLNSPLHF.